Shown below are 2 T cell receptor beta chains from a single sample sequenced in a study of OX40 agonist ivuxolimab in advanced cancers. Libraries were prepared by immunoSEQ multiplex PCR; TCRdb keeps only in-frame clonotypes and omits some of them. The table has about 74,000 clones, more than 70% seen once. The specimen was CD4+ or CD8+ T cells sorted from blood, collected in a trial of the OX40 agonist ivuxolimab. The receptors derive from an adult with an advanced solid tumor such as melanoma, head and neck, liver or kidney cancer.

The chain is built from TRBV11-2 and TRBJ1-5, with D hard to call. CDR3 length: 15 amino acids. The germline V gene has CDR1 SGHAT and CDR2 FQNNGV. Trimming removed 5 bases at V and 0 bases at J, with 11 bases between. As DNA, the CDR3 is TGTGCCAGCAGCCTAAACGGGATTAGCAATCAGCCCCAGCATTTT. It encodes CASSLNGISNQPQHF.

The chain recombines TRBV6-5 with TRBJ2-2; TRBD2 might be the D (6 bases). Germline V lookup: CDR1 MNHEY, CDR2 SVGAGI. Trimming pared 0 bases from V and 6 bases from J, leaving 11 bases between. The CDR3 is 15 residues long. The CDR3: CASSYSTGGAGELFF. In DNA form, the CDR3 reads TGTGCCAGCAGTTACTCTACAGGCGGGGCCGGGGAGCTGTTTTTT.